Sequencing of this T cell receptor (beta chain) was carried out in a study of blood T cell repertoires in COVID-19 (dated by TCRdb to the early 2020s). For context, the study as a whole: Collaborator samples came from the United States, Italy and Spain and covered acute and convalescent phases of COVID-19. The prospective study material was composed of cDNA or gDNA derived from T cells, B-cell-depleted T cells, or PBMCs. The dataset comprised deeply sampled blood TCRbeta repertoires from subjects exposed to, actively infected with, or recovered from COVID-19. A freely available public database, intended as a resource for researchers studying the immune response to SARS-CoV-2, is where the repertoires were released. The samples were drawn from two sources: the first 160 participants of the ongoing ImmuneRACE study, and 1,254 subjects contributed by 6 global collaborators. Sample metadata almost always included a de-identified subject ID, COVID-19 status, age in years and sex. HLA class I and class II types, where available, came from metadata supplied by the sample provider rather than from assay-based typing.

The collaborating institutions used their own protocols to collect whole blood in K2EDTA tubes. Collaborator samples were shipped for TCRbeta analysis as frozen whole blood, isolated PBMCs, or DNA extracted from either sample type. What the authors observed across the whole study: Clinical and demographic metadata were provided uncurated, with the amount varying by source and participant.

Regarding this clone: Its antigen has not been determined. No qualities accompany the bases; no much larger clone lies one base away.

TCRbeta CDR3 regions were amplified from genomic DNA by means of the immunoSEQ Assay, a bias-controlled multiplex PCR. The authors' analysis ran thus. The number of nucleated cells in each sample was estimated by amplification of reference gene primers within the assay. To quantify the absolute abundance of each unique TCRbeta CDR3 rearrangement, sequence reads were collapsed and filtered. For each sample, productive Simpson clonality was calculated as the square root of Simpson's diversity index across productive rearrangements. This is the immuneACCESS table as TCRdb keeps it, with only in-frame sequences that have V and J called. A part of the clones is gone; compared with another copy, unresolved V genes explain less than half, and the rest is unexplained. That table is the source of V, J and clone size, and D and trimming were worked out from the DNA. The sample yields more than 35,000 clones; 69% were counted once. The top ten hold about 5.9% of the sample.

What was sequenced was peripheral blood. This TCR came from a man older than 75 with acute or convalescent COVID-19.

The CDR3 sequence is CASIARGQLNTEAFF. The nucleotides read TGTGCCAGTATCGCAAGGGGGCAGCTGAACACTGAAGCTTTCTTT. The receptor chain draws on TRBV19 and TRBJ1-1; the junction holds 7 bases that match TRBD1. Taken from the germline V gene (reference sequence), the CDR1 and CDR2 loops are LNHDA and SQIVND. Germline trimming: 7 bases from V, 0 bases from J; junction bases outside gene matches: 8. The CDR3 runs 15 residues from the cysteine to the phenylalanine. Only the CDR3 region is kept as DNA, spanning 45 bases read in frame from base 1.